The 9 T cell receptor beta chains presented below share a single source sample, sequenced in a study of blood T cell repertoires in COVID-19. Data came from immunoSEQ multiplex PCR; TCRdb stores just in-frame clones and leaves some out. Of more than 80,000 clones listed, roughly 84% are singletons. The sequencing input was peripheral blood. The source of these receptors is a woman older than 75 with COVID-19, enrolled during active disease.

The genes are TRBV10-1 and TRBJ2-5, with TRBD2 as a possible D gene (6 bases). V was pared by 6 bases and J by 1 base, with 15 bases between. Germline V gene sequence: CDR1 WNHNN, CDR2 SYGVQD (reference sequence). CDR3 size: 15 residues. In DNA, the CDR3 is TGCGCCAGCAGAACGAAAGCGGGTCCCCAAGAGACCCAGTACTTC. Protein sequence: CASRTKAGPQETQYF.

The chain recombines TRBV25-1 with TRBJ1-1; the match to TRBD1 covers 10 bases. Trimming cost V 6 bases and J 5 bases; bases outside gene matches: 6. This CDR3 is 14 amino acids long. Germline V CDR1 and CDR2: MGHDK, SYGVNS. The CDR3 coding sequence is TGTGCCAGCAGAAGGACAGGGGGGGGGACTGAAGCTTTCTTT. Protein sequence: CASRRTGGGTEAFF.

The chain joins TRBV7-9 to TRBJ2-1, with 8 nucleotides matching TRBD1. CDR1 is SEHNR, CDR2 FQNEAQ, per germline (reference sequence). The junction had 14 bases not matched to a gene; V was cut back by 4 bases and J by 6 bases. The CDR3 is made up of 17 amino acids. The CDR3 is CASSSPKRDRGSNEQFF. The CDR3 DNA is TGTGCCAGCAGCTCCCCAAAAAGAGACAGGGGTAGCAATGAGCAGTTCTTC.

In this sample, this clone turned up once. J is TRBJ2-1 and V is TRBV29-1, with D possibly matching TRBD1 (6 bases). Germline V CDR1 and CDR2: SQVTM, ANQGSEA. V shed 4 bases and J shed 6 bases, with 10 bases lying between them. There are 12 residues in the CDR3. DNA for the CDR3: TGCAGCGTTGCCACAGGGCGCAATGAGCAGTTCTTC. Its translation: CSVATGRNEQFF.

This clone was picked up one time. V usage is TRBV28 and J usage is TRBJ2-7, with 8 bases that match TRBD2. This CDR3 is built from 16 residues. Per the germline V gene, CDR1 is MDHEN and CDR2 is SYDVKM. After removal of 6 bases from V and 2 bases from J, the junction contained 12 bases not matched to a gene. The DNA of the CDR3 is TGTGCCAGCAGCCCCCAGGCCGGGGGGGCTACCTACGAGCAGTACTTC. Translated, it gives CASSPQAGGATYEQYF.

The chain links TRBV30 to TRBJ1-2; a weak D match, TRBD1 (5 bases). The CDR3 runs 15 residues. V was trimmed by 2 bases and J by 8 bases, leaving 21 bases between them. Germline assignment: CDR1 GTSNPN and CDR2 SVGIG (reference sequence). The CDR3 loop reads CAWSMLSQGARGYTF. CDR3 nucleotide sequence: TGTGCCTGGAGTATGTTGAGTCAGGGTGCTCGGGGCTACACCTTC.

J is TRBJ2-7 and V is TRBV10-3, with 7 bases fitting TRBD1. V lost 4 bases, J lost 3 bases, and 3 bases stayed unmatched. Per the germline V gene, CDR1 is ENHRY and CDR2 is SYGVKD. This CDR3 has 13 amino acids. CDR3 nucleotides: TGTGCCATCAGTGCCACAGGGGACTACGAGCAGTACTTC. As protein: CAISATGDYEQYF.

The chain uses TRBV6-1 and TRBJ2-5, with 8 bases that match TRBD1. Germline V gives CDR1 MNHNS, CDR2 SASEGT. V gave up 3 bases and J gave up 5 bases; unmatched junction bases: 11. The CDR3 has 16 residues. CDR3 nucleotides: TGTGCCAGCAGTGATCCACAACAGGGGGTGGTCGAGACCCAGTACTTC. Residues: CASSDPQQGVVETQYF.

This rearrangement joins TRBV27 to TRBJ2-3; 10 positions match TRBD2. The CDR3 is made up of 19 amino acids. Trimming removed 1 base from V and 2 bases from J; junction bases left unmatched: 12. Germline assignment: CDR1 MNHEY and CDR2 SMNVEV (reference sequence). Written as DNA, the CDR3 is TGTGCCAGCAGTTTATATCCCCCGAGGACTAGCGGTAACACAGATACGCAGTATTTT. Translated, it gives CASSLYPPRTSGNTDTQYF.